This TCR beta chain was identified in a study of T cells in Graves' hyperthyroidism and ophthalmopathy. This clonotype was counted many times. The CDR3 runs 15 residues. V was clipped by 7 bases and J by 4 bases, with 17 bases between them. Any patient presenting with uncontrolled infection, other autoimmune disease, pregnancy or lactation was left out. Fresh peripheral blood, approximately 9.1 ml, was the source of the PBMCs. TCR beta CDR3 region amplification was performed from RNA transcripts. HTBI primers were used for first-round RT-PCR of the TCR CDR3. MiXCR, run by TCRdb on the multiplex PCR reads, gives a single entry per CDR3 protein. The sample lists roughly 700,000 distinct CDR3 sequences, over 35% occurring once.

This chain uses TRBV12-3 or TRBV12-4 with TRBJ1-3; no firm D call. Sequenced: blood. The sequence came from a woman in her thirties or forties with Graves' hyperthyroidism. The CDR3, as DNA: TGTGCCAGCACCTCACTTTGGGTTTCCGGAAACACCATATATTTT. Its translation is CASTSLWVSGNTIYF.